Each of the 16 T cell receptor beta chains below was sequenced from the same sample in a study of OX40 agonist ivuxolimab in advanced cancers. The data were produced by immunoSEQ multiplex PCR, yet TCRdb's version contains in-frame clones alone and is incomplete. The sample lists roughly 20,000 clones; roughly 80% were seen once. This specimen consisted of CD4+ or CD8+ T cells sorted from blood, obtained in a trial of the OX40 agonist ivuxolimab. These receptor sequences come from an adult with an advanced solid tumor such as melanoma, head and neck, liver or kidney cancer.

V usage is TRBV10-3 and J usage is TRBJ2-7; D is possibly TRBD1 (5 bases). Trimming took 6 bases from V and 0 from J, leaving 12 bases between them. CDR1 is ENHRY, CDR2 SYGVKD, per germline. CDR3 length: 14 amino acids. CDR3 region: CAIRTTESSYEQYF. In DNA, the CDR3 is TGTGCCATCAGGACGACAGAGAGCTCCTACGAGCAGTACTTC.

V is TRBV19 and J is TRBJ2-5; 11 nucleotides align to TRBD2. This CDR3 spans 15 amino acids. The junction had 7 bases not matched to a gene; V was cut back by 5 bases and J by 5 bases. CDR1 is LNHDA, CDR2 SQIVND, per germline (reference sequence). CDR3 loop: CASSRKGLADETQYF. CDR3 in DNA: TGTGCCAGTAGTCGGAAGGGACTAGCGGATGAGACCCAGTACTTC.

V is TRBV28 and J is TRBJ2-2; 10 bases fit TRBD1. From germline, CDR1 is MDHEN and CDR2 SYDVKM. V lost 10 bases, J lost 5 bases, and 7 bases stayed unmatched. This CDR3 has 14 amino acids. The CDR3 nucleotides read TGTGCCACCCGGACAGGGGGAAGTACCGGGGAGCTGTTTTTT. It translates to CATRTGGSTGELFF.

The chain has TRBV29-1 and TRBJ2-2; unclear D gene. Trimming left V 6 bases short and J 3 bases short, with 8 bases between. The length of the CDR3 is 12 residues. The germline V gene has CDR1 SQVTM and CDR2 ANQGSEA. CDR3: CSVLEHTGELFF. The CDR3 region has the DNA TGCAGCGTCCTCGAACACACCGGGGAGCTGTTTTTT.

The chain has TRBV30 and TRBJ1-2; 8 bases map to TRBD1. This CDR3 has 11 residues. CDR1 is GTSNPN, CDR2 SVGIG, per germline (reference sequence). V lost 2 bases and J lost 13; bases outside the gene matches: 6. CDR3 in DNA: TGTGCCTGGAGTTCATCAGGGGGCCCCACCTTC. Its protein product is CAWSSSGGPTF.

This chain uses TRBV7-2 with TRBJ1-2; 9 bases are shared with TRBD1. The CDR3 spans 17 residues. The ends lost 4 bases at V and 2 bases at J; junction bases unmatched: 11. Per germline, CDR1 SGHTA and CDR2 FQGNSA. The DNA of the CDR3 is TGTGCCAGCAGCTCCCGAGTTGGTGGACAGGGGAACTATGGCTACACCTTC. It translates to CASSSRVGGQGNYGYTF. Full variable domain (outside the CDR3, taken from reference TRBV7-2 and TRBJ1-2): GAGVSQSPSNKVTEKGKDVELRCDPISGHTALYWYRQSLGQGLEFLIYFQGNSAPDKSGLPSDRFSAERTGGSVSTLTIQRTQQEDSAVYLCASSSRVGGQGNYGYTFGSGTRLTVV.

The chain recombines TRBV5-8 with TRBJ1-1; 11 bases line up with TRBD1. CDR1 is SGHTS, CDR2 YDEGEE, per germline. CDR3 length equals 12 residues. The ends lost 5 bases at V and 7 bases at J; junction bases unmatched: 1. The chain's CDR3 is CASSGTGGEAFF. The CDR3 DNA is TGTGCCAGCAGTGGGACAGGGGGTGAAGCTTTCTTT.

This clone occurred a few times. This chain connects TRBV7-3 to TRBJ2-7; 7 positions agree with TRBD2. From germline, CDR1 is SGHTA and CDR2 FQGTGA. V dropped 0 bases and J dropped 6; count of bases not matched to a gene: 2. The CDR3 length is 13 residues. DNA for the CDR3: TGTGCCAGCAGCTTAACGGGAGGGAGCGAGCAGTACTTC. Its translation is CASSLTGGSEQYF.

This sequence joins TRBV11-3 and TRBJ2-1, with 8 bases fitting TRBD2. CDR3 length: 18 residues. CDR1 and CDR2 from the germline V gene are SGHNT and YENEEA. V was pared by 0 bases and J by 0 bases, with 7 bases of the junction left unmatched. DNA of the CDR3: TGTGCCAGCAGCTTAGATGTAGCGGGATCGAGCTCCTACAATGAGCAGTTCTTC. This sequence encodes CASSLDVAGSSSYNEQFF.

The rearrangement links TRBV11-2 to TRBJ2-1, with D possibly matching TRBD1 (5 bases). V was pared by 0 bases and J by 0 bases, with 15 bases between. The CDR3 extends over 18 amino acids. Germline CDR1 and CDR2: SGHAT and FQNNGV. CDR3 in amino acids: CASSLDWLGVTSYNEQFF. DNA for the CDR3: TGTGCCAGCAGCTTAGACTGGCTAGGGGTGACCTCCTACAATGAGCAGTTCTTC.

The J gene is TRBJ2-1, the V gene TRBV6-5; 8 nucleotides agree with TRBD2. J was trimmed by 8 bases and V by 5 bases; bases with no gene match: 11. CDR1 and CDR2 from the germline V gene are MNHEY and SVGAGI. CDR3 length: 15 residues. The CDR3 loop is CASSTTGGPRDEQFF. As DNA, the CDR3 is TGTGCCAGCAGTACTACGGGAGGGCCTAGAGATGAGCAGTTCTTC.

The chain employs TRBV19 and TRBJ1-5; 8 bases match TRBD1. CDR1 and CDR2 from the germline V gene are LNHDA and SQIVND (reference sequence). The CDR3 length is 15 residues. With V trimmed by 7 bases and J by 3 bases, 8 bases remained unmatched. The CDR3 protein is CASTLDRVNNQPQHF. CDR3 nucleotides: TGTGCCAGTACCCTGGACAGGGTAAACAATCAGCCCCAGCATTTT.

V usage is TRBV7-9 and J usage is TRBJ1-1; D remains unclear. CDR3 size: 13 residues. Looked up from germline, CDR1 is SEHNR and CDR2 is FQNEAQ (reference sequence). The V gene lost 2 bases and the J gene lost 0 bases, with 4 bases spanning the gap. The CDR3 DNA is TGTGCCAGCAGCTTATCCATGAACACTGAAGCTTTCTTT. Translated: CASSLSMNTEAFF. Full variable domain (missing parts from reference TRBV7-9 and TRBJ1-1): DTGVSQNPRHKITKRGQNVTFRCDPISEHNRLYWYRQTLGQGPEFLTYFQNEAQLEKSRLLSDRFSAERPKGSFSTLEIQRTEQGDSAMYLCASSLSMNTEAFFGQGTRLTVV.

CDR3 sequence: CASSLGGRGGDEQYF. In DNA form, the CDR3 reads TGTGCCAGCAGCTTAGGCGGGAGGGGGGGAGACGAGCAGTACTTC. The V and J genes are TRBV7-2 and TRBJ2-7; 9 bases fit TRBD2. The germline V gene has CDR1 SGHTA and CDR2 FQGNSA. V shed 1 base, J shed 5 bases, and the junction held 6 bases outside the gene matches. This CDR3 contains 15 residues.

CDR3 sequence: CASSGGTSGTFSYEQYF. CDR3 DNA: TGTGCCAGCAGCGGAGGGACTAGCGGGACCTTCTCCTACGAGCAGTACTTC. The rearrangement links TRBV9 to TRBJ2-7; 13 bases match TRBD2. V shed 3 bases, J shed 0 bases, and the junction held 6 bases outside the gene matches. Germline CDR1 reads SGDLS; CDR2 reads YYNGEE. The CDR3 is 17 residues long.

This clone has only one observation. In DNA form, the CDR3 reads TGTGCCAGCAGCACATATTGGACAGGTCGGAGCTCTGGGGCCAACGTCCTGACTTTC. Amino acid sequence: CASSTYWTGRSSGANVLTF. The rearrangement joins TRBV28 to TRBJ2-6, with 7 bases identical to TRBD1. CDR1 and CDR2 from the germline V gene are MDHEN and SYDVKM. CDR3 length equals 19 residues. V shed 6 bases, J shed 0 bases, and the junction held 14 bases outside the gene matches.